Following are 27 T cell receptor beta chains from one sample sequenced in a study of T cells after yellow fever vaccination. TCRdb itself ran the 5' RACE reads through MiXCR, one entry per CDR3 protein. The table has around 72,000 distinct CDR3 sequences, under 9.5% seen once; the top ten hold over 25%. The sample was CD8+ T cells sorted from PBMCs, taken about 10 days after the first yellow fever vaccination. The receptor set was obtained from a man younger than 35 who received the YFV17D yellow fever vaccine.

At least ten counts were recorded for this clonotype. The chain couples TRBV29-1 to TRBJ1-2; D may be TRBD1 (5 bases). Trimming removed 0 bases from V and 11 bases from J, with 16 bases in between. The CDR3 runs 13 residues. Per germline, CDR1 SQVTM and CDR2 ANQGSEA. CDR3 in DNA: TGCAGCGTTGAAGAAGTGGGATGGGGGGATTACACCTTC. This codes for CSVEEVGWGDYTF.

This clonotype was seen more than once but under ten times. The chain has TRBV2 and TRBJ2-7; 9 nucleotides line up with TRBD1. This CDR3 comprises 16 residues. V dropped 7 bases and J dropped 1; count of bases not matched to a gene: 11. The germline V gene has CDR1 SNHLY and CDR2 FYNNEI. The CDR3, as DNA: TGTGCCAGCACTTCACCTCGGGACAGGGTTTCCTACGAGCAGTACTTC. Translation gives CASTSPRDRVSYEQYF.

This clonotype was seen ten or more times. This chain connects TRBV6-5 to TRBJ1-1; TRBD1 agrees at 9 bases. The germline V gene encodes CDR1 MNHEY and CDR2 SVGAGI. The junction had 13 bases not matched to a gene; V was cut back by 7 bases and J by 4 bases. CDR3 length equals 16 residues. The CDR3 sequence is CASTRTQGAGGTEAFF. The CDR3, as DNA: TGTGCCAGCACTCGTACACAGGGGGCGGGAGGCACTGAAGCTTTCTTT.

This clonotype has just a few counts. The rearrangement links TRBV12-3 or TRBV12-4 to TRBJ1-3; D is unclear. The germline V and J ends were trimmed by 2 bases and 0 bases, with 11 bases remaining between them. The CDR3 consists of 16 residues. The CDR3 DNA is TGTGCCAGCAGTTTATTTAACGCTTACTCTGGAAACACCATATATTTT. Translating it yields CASSLFNAYSGNTIYF.

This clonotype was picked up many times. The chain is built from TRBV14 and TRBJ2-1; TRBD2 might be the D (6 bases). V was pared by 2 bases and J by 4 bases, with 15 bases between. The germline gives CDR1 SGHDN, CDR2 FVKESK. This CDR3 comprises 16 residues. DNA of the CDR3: TGTGCCAGCAGCCAAACTACCCAGGGACTGTACAATGAGCAGTTCTTC. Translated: CASSQTTQGLYNEQFF.

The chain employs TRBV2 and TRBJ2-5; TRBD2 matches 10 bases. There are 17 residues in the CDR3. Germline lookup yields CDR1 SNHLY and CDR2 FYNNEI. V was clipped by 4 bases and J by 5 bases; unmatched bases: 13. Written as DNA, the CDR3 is TGTGCCAGCAGTGGGGTAGCGGGGGGATCGGGGGAGGAGACCCAGTACTTC. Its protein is CASSGVAGGSGEETQYF.

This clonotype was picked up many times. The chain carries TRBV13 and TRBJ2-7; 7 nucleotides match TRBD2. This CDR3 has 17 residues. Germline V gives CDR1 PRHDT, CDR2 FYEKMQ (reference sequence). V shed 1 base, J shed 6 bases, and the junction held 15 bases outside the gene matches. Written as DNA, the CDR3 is TGTGCCAGCAGCTTAGCGGTCGGCCAGCGGGGAGAGGGCGAGCAGTACTTC. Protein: CASSLAVGQRGEGEQYF.

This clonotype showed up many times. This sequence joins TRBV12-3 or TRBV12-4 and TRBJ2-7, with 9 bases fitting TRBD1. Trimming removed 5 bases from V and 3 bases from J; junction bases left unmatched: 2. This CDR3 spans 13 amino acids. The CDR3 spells CASSQGQGYEQYF. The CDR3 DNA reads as TGTGCCAGCAGTCAGGGACAGGGCTACGAGCAGTACTTC.

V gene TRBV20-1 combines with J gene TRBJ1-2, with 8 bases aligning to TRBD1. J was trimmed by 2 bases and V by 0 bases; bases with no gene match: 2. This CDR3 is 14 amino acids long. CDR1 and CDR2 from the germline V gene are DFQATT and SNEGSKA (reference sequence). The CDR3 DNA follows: TGCAGTGCTAGAGAAGGACAGGGAAACTATGGCTACACCTTC. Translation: CSAREGQGNYGYTF.

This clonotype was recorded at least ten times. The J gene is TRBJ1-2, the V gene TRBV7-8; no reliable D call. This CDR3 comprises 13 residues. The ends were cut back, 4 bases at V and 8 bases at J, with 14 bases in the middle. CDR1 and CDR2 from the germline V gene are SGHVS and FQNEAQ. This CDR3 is CASSSQRVEGYTF. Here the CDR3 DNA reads TGTGCCAGCAGCTCCCAACGGGTGGAAGGCTACACCTTC. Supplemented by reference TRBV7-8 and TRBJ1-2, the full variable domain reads GAGVSQSPRYKVAKRGQDVALRCDPISGHVSLFWYQQALGQGPEFLTYFQNEAQLDKSGLPSDRFFAERPEGSVSTLKIQRTQQEDSAVYLCASSSQRVEGYTFGSGTRLTVV.

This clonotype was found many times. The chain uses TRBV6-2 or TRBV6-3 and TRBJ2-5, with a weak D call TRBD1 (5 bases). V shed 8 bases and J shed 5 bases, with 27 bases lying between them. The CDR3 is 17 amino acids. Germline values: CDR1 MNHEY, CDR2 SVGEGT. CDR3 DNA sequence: TGTGCCAGCTCCCCCCTTTATCGAAGGGAACAGGAGGAGACCCAGTACTTC. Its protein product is CASSPLYRREQEETQYF.

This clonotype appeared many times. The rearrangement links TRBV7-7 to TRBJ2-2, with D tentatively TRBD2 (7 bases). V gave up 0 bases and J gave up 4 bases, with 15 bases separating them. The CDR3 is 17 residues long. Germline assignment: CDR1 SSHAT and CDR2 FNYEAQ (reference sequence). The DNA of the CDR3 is TGTGCCAGCAGCTTAGCCCCCGGGGGGCAGAGCACCGGGGAGCTGTTTTTT. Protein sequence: CASSLAPGGQSTGELFF.

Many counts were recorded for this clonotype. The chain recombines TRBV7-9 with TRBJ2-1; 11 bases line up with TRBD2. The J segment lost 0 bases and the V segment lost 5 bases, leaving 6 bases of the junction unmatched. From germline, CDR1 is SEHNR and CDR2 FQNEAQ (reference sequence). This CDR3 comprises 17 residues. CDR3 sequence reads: CASSTGLAGLSYNEQFF. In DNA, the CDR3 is TGTGCCAGCAGCACCGGACTAGCGGGCCTCTCCTACAATGAGCAGTTCTTC.

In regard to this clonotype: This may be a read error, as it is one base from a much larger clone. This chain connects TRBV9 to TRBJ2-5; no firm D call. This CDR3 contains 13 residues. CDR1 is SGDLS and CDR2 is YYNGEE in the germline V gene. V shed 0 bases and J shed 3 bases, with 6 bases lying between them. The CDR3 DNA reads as TGTGCCAGCAGCGTAGACTCTGAAGAGACCCAGTACTTC. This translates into CASSVDSEETQYF.

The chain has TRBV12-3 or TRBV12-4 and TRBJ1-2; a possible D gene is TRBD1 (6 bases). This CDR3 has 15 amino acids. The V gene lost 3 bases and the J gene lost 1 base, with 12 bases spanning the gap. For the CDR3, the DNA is TGTGCCAGCAGTTTTGGGACACCGCTTAACTATGGCTACACCTTC. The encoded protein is CASSFGTPLNYGYTF.

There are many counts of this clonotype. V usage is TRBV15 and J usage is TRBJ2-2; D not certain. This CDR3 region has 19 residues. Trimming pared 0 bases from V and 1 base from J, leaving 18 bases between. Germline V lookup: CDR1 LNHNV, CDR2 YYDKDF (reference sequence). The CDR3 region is CATSRDLVQARGNTGELFF. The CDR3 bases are TGTGCCACCAGCAGAGATTTGGTGCAGGCTAGAGGGAACACCGGGGAGCTGTTTTTT. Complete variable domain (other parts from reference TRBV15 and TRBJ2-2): DAMVIQNPRYQVTQFGKPVTLSCSQTLNHNVMYWYQQKSSQAPKLLFHYYDKDFNNEADTPDNFQSRRPNTSFCFLDIRSPGLGDTAMYLCATSRDLVQARGNTGELFFGEGSRLTVL.

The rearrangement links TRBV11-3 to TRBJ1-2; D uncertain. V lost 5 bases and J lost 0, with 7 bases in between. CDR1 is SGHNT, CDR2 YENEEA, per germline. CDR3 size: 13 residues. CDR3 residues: CASSPKANYGYTF. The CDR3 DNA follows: TGTGCCAGCAGCCCAAAGGCTAACTATGGCTACACCTTC.

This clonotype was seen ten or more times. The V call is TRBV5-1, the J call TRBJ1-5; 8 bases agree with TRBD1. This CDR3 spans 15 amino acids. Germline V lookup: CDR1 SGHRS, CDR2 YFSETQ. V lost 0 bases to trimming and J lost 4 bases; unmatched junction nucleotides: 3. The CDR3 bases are TGCGCCAGCAGCTTGGGGACAGGGCTAAATCAGCCCCAGCATTTT. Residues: CASSLGTGLNQPQHF.

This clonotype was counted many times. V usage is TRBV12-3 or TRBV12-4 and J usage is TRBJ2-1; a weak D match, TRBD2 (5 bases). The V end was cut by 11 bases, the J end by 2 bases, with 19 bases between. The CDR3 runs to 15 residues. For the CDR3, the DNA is TGTGCCCAATACCCCGCCTGGGAGCCCTACAATGAGCAGTTCTTC. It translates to CAQYPAWEPYNEQFF.

Here the CDR3 DNA reads TGTGCCAGCAGTGAGGACAGGGACCAAGAGACCCAGTACTTC. Protein: CASSEDRDQETQYF. The chain recombines TRBV6-1 with TRBJ2-5, with 8 bases lining up with TRBD1. The germline gives CDR1 MNHNS, CDR2 SASEGT. The CDR3 totals 14 residues. V was clipped by 3 bases and J by 0 bases; unmatched bases: 0.

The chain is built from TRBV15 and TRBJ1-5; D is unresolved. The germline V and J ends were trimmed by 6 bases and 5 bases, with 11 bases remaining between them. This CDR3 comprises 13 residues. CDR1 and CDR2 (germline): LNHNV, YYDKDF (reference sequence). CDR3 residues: CATRSTAHQPQHF. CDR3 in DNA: TGTGCCACCAGGAGTACAGCCCATCAGCCCCAGCATTTT.

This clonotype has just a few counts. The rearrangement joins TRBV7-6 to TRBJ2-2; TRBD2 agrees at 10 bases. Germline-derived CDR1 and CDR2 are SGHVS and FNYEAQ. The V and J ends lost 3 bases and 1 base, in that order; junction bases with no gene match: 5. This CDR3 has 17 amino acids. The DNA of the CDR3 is TGTGCCAGCAGCTTTCCTACTAGCGGGGTGAACACCGGGGAGCTGTTTTTT. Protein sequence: CASSFPTSGVNTGELFF.

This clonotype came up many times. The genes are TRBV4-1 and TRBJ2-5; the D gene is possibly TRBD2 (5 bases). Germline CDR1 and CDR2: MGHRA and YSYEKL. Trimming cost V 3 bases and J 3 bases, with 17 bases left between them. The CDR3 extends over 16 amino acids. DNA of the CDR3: TGCGCCAGCAGCCATTGGAAAGCGGCCTCCAAAGAGACCCAGTACTTC. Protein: CASSHWKAASKETQYF.

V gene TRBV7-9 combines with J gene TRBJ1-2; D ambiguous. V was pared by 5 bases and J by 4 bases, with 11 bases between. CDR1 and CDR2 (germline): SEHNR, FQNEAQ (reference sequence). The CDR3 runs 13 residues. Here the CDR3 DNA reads TGTGCCAGCAGCCTGGATCCGTCCTATGGCTACACCTTC. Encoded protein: CASSLDPSYGYTF.

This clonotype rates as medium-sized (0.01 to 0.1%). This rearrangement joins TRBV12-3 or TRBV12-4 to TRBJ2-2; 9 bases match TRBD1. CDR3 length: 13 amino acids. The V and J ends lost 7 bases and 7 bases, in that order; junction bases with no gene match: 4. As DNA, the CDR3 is TGTGCCAGCAAGACAGGGGGGTTCGGGGAGCTGTTTTTT. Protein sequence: CASKTGGFGELFF.

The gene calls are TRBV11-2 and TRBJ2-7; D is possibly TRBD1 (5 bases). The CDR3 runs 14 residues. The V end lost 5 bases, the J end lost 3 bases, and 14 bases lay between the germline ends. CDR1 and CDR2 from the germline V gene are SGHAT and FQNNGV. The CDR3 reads CASSPTAEFYEQYF. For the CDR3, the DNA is TGTGCCAGCAGCCCGACAGCCGAATTCTACGAGCAGTACTTC.

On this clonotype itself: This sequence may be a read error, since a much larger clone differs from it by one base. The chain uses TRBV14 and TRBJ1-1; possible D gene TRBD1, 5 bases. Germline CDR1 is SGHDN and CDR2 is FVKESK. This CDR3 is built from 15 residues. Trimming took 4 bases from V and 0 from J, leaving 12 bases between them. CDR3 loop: CASSPTDDMNTEAFF. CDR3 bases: TGTGCCAGCAGCCCGACAGATGATATGAACACTGAAGCTTTCTTT.